A single sample gave rise to the 23 T cell receptor beta chains below, sequenced in a study of identical twins (dated by TCRdb to between 2015 and 2016). Library prep was done by 5' RACE. Sequencing relied on an Illumina HiSeq 2000. TCRdb reprocessed the public reads (quality trimming at Q25 with fastp, clone calling with MiXCR) and kept in-frame beta chains. Identical CDR3 proteins give one entry, which carries the most common genes and DNA. The sample includes about 480,000 distinct CDR3 sequences, with over 12% observed a single time. Over 0.5% of the sample is taken by the ten largest. This same sample was also taken into another study, of yellow fever vaccine responses in identical twins.

The specimen sequenced was CD4+ T cells sorted from blood. Source of these receptors: a young woman in good health.

The chain recombines TRBV6-1 with TRBJ2-5; D is unresolved. CDR1 and CDR2 (germline): MNHNS, SASEGT. The length of the CDR3 is 16 residues. Trimming stripped 5 bases from V and 4 bases from J, with 20 bases between. CDR3 DNA: TGTGCCAGCAGTCGGCGTCCAGCAGGTTTAGGAGAGACCCAGTACTTC. Its translation: CASSRRPAGLGETQYF.

The J gene is TRBJ2-7, the V gene TRBV6-5, with unresolved D. Trimming took off 4 bases at V and 7 bases at J, with 8 bases between the two ends. The germline gives CDR1 MNHEY, CDR2 SVGAGI. The CDR3 totals 11 residues. CDR3 DNA: TGTGCCAGCAGTTTCGAGCTGGAGCAGTACTTC. Its protein is CASSFELEQYF.

There are many counts of this clonotype. The chain carries TRBV5-5 and TRBJ1-5; D is uncertain. This CDR3 has 16 residues. The germline V gene has CDR1 SGHKS and CDR2 YYEKEE (reference sequence). Trimming cost V 0 bases and J 2 bases, with 12 bases left between them. The CDR3 loop is CASSLAGGPGNQPQHF. For the CDR3, the DNA is TGTGCCAGCAGCTTGGCCGGAGGGCCGGGCAATCAGCCCCAGCATTTT.

This clonotype was seen ten or more times. V is TRBV12-3 or TRBV12-4 and J is TRBJ2-3, with TRBD1 matching over 7 bases. The CDR3 is made up of 14 amino acids. Germline trimming cut 8 bases from V and 8 bases from J; bases unmatched to any gene: 13. CDR3 sequence: CASGPTGAEATQYF. CDR3 in DNA: TGTGCCAGCGGGCCTACAGGGGCGGAGGCTACGCAGTATTTT.

This clonotype was seen more than once but under ten times. The gene calls are TRBV6-2 or TRBV6-3 and TRBJ2-1, with D possibly TRBD1 on 6 matching bases. The germline gives CDR1 MNHEY, CDR2 SVGEGT. V shed 6 bases and J shed 1 base, with 19 bases lying between them. CDR3 size: 17 residues. The CDR3 here is CASRDSKKESSYNEQFF. The DNA of the CDR3 is TGTGCCAGCAGGGACAGCAAAAAGGAAAGTTCCTACAATGAGCAGTTCTTC.

This clonotype was seen a few times. The V call is TRBV12-3 or TRBV12-4, the J call TRBJ2-3; TRBD1 aligns across 8 bases. This CDR3 has 18 residues. V lost 6 bases, J lost 0 bases, and 14 bases stayed unmatched. CDR3 residues: CASSTGTGSFPSTDTQYF. The CDR3 DNA sequence: TGTGCCAGCAGCACAGGGACAGGTTCCTTTCCTAGCACAGATACGCAGTATTTT.

In this sample, this clonotype turned up many times. This rearrangement joins TRBV20-1 to TRBJ2-2; D remains ambiguous. The V and J ends lost 3 bases and 5 bases respectively, with 7 bases between them. Germline V CDR1 and CDR2: DFQATT, SNEGSKA (reference sequence). The CDR3 contains 12 residues. Here the CDR3 reads CSASFETGELFF. The CDR3 nucleotides read TGCAGTGCTAGTTTCGAAACCGGGGAGCTGTTTTTT.

The chain joins TRBV6-1 to TRBJ1-1; TRBD1 is a possible D gene (6 bases). Germline V gene sequence: CDR1 MNHNS, CDR2 SASEGT. The V end was cut by 6 bases, the J end by 4 bases, with 12 bases between. The CDR3 is made up of 13 amino acids. CDR3 region: CASSLTGTTEAFF. CDR3 nucleotides: TGTGCCAGCAGCCTTACAGGGACCACTGAAGCTTTCTTT.

A single count supports this clonotype. The chain is built from TRBV14 and TRBJ2-3; D may be TRBD2 (6 bases). Trimming shortened V by 0 bases and J by 4 bases, and 14 bases separated the two germline ends. Germline V CDR1 and CDR2: SGHDN, FVKESK. The CDR3 runs to 16 residues. The CDR3 region has the DNA TGTGCCAGCAGCCAAGACAACGGGAGCAGGCCAGATACGCAGTATTTT. It encodes CASSQDNGSRPDTQYF.

The table lists this clonotype with many counts. The chain recombines TRBV7-9 with TRBJ1-5; no clear D gene. The germline V gene encodes CDR1 SEHNR and CDR2 FQNEAQ (reference sequence). V dropped 5 bases and J dropped 2 bases, with 19 bases sitting between them. This CDR3 has 17 amino acids. CDR3 nucleotide sequence: TGTGCCAGCAGCCCGGAAGGAGGTGGAGGAGGCAATCAGCCCCAGCATTTT. This translates into CASSPEGGGGGNQPQHF.

This clonotype came up a few times. The chain employs TRBV11-2 and TRBJ2-7; 9 nucleotides agree with TRBD2. The CDR3 length is 18 residues. V gave up 4 bases and J gave up 2 bases; unmatched junction bases: 15. The germline V gene has CDR1 SGHAT and CDR2 FQNNGV. The CDR3 DNA is TGTGCCAGCAGCTCGCGGGGTAGCGGGAGTCCCCTCGCCTACGAGCAGTACTTC. It encodes CASSSRGSGSPLAYEQYF.

As for this clonotype: Just one base apart from a much larger clone, this may be a read error. The chain couples TRBV3-1 to TRBJ2-7; weak D call: TRBD1 (6 bases). Germline lookup yields CDR1 LGHDT and CDR2 YNNKEL (reference sequence). V was trimmed by 4 bases and J by 5 bases, leaving 15 bases between them. The CDR3 covers 14 residues. The CDR3 DNA is TGTGCCAGCAGCCCCCTCGGACAGTCCCACGAGCAGTACTTC. This gives the protein CASSPLGQSHEQYF.

This clonotype was counted only a few times. The chain couples TRBV7-9 to TRBJ2-5; 9 bases are a match to TRBD2. The CDR3 runs 13 residues. V lost 3 bases, J lost 6 bases, and 2 bases stayed unmatched. Germline V gene sequence: CDR1 SEHNR, CDR2 FQNEAQ (reference sequence). Here the CDR3 DNA reads TGTGCCAGCAGCTTGGCGGGGGGGAAGACCCAGTACTTC. Its translation is CASSLAGGKTQYF.

The chain employs TRBV7-6 and TRBJ2-7, with 9 nucleotides matching TRBD1. Germline V gene data show CDR1 as SGHVS and CDR2 as FNYEAQ. The CDR3 is 15 residues long. The V segment lost 0 bases and the J segment 6 bases; nucleotides outside the gene matches: 6. CDR3 sequence reads: CASSLAMGQGFEQYF. As DNA, the CDR3 is TGTGCCAGCAGCTTAGCCATGGGACAGGGATTCGAGCAGTACTTC.

This clonotype was seen at least ten times. The chain couples TRBV12-3 or TRBV12-4 to TRBJ1-3, with D unclear. Between the trimmed V and J ends, which lost 5 bases and 2 bases, there was a span of 13 bases. This CDR3 is built from 15 residues. The chain's CDR3 is CASSDPWVTGNTIYF. For the CDR3, the DNA is TGTGCCAGCAGTGACCCGTGGGTTACTGGAAACACCATATATTTT.

The rearrangement links TRBV18 to TRBJ2-7; possible D gene TRBD2, 6 bases. Trimming took off 3 bases at V and 2 bases at J, with 11 bases between the two ends. Germline values: CDR1 KGHSH, CDR2 LQKENI. The CDR3 is 14 residues long. CDR3 loop: CASSPNAGTYEQYF. For the CDR3, the DNA is TGTGCCAGCTCACCGAATGCGGGAACCTACGAGCAGTACTTC.

There are a few counts of this clonotype. The chain links TRBV3-1 to TRBJ2-3, with D tentatively TRBD1 (5 bases). Germline V gene lookup returns CDR1 LGHDT and CDR2 YNNKEL (reference sequence). The germline V and J ends were trimmed by 4 bases and 2 bases, with 16 bases remaining between them. The CDR3 totals 16 residues. CDR3 protein: CASSRGWGETTDTQYF. The CDR3 nucleotides read TGTGCCAGCAGCCGAGGATGGGGCGAGACCACAGATACGCAGTATTTT.

This clonotype was seen more than once but under ten times. This rearrangement joins TRBV3-1 to TRBJ2-5, with 9 bases that match TRBD1. V was pared by 8 bases and J by 5 bases, with 6 bases of the junction left unmatched. Germline lookup yields CDR1 LGHDT and CDR2 YNNKEL (reference sequence). CDR3 size: 13 residues. The CDR3 DNA sequence: TGTGCCAGCCGGGACAGGGCTGGGGAGACCCAGTACTTC. Encoded protein: CASRDRAGETQYF.

This sequence joins TRBV7-9 and TRBJ1-1; 7 nucleotides agree with TRBD1. Germline-derived CDR1 and CDR2 are SEHNR and FQNEAQ (reference sequence). The junction had 10 bases not matched to a gene; V was cut back by 2 bases and J by 1 base. The CDR3 is made up of 17 amino acids. CDR3 in DNA: TGTGCCAGCAGCTTACCCCGGGACAGACTATCGAACACTGAAGCTTTCTTT. Its protein product is CASSLPRDRLSNTEAFF.

The CDR3 loop is CASSQDPTGLYEQYF. The CDR3 coding sequence is TGCGCCAGCAGCCAAGATCCAACGGGCCTCTACGAGCAGTACTTC. V gene TRBV4-1 combines with J gene TRBJ2-7, with D unclear. In germline, CDR1 is MGHRA, CDR2 YSYEKL. V shed 0 bases and J shed 3 bases, with 12 bases lying between them. CDR3 length: 15 amino acids.

The V and J genes are TRBV7-9 and TRBJ2-1; 12 nucleotides agree with TRBD2. The CDR3 covers 16 residues. V dropped 1 base and J dropped 4; count of bases not matched to a gene: 2. Germline V gene lookup returns CDR1 SEHNR and CDR2 FQNEAQ (reference sequence). The CDR3 spells CASSLEGLAGYNEQFF. For the CDR3, the DNA is TGTGCCAGCAGCTTAGAAGGACTAGCGGGGTACAATGAGCAGTTCTTC. The full variable domain, its missing parts supplied by reference TRBV7-9 and TRBJ2-1, is DTGVSQNPRHKITKRGQNVTFRCDPISEHNRLYWYRQTLGQGPEFLTYFQNEAQLEKSRLLSDRFSAERPKGSFSTLEIQRTEQGDSAMYLCASSLEGLAGYNEQFFGPGTRLTVL.

This clonotype was recorded a few times. This chain joins TRBV27 and TRBJ2-3; 10 positions agree with TRBD2. Germline assignment: CDR1 MNHEY and CDR2 SMNVEV (reference sequence). The V and J ends lost 6 bases and 1 base, in that order; junction bases with no gene match: 4. CDR3 size: 15 residues. CDR3: CASRPSGGGTDTQYF. In DNA form, the CDR3 reads TGTGCCAGCAGACCCAGCGGGGGGGGCACAGATACGCAGTATTTT.

The chain links TRBV28 to TRBJ2-7; D is unresolved. This CDR3 has 11 amino acids. The V and J ends lost 6 bases and 7 bases respectively, with 10 bases between them. CDR1 and CDR2 from the germline V gene are MDHEN and SYDVKM. DNA for the CDR3: TGTGCCAGCAGGCTGGACCTGGAGCAGTACTTC. Encoded protein: CASRLDLEQYF.